What follows are 28 T cell receptor beta chains derived from one specimen sequenced in a study of blood T cell repertoires in COVID-19. The table came from immunoSEQ multiplex PCR; TCRdb's copy has only in-frame clones and leaves some out. Among 10,000 to 15,000 clones listed, roughly four fifths were seen once. The sample was peripheral blood. All receptors come from a woman aged 55-70 years with acute or convalescent COVID-19.

The chain links TRBV5-1 to TRBJ1-2, with 12 nucleotides matching TRBD1. J was trimmed by 4 bases and V by 4 bases; bases with no gene match: 8. The CDR3 covers 16 residues. CDR1 is SGHRS and CDR2 is YFSETQ in the germline V gene. The DNA of the CDR3 is TGCGCCAGCAGCAGTGCCGGGACAGGGGGCGGCTATGGCTACACCTTC. The encoded protein is CASSSAGTGGGYGYTF.

The DNA of the CDR3 is TGTGCCAGTAGTATTACCGGTTACGCGAACACCGGGGAGCTGTTTTTT. Amino acid sequence: CASSITGYANTGELFF. This chain connects TRBV19 to TRBJ2-2; D unclear. The V end lost 3 bases, the J end lost 0 bases, and 11 bases lay between the germline ends. This CDR3 is 16 amino acids long. CDR1 LNHDA and CDR2 SQIVND come from the germline V gene (reference sequence).

The V and J genes are TRBV3-1 (or the pseudogene TRBV3-2) and TRBJ1-1; D gene ambiguous. The CDR3 has 17 amino acids. Trimming shortened V by 0 bases and J by 0 bases, and 14 bases separated the two germline ends. Germline V gene lookup returns CDR1 LGHDT and CDR2 YNNKEL (reference sequence). CDR3 residues: CASSQETWAPMNTEAFF. The CDR3 nucleotides are TGTGCCAGCAGCCAAGAAACGTGGGCGCCGATGAACACTGAAGCTTTCTTT.

The CDR3 here is CASSQAGGLLEQYF. The CDR3 DNA is TGTGCCAGCAGCCAGGCGGGGGGCCTTCTTGAGCAGTACTTC. The gene calls are TRBV3-1 (or the pseudogene TRBV3-2) and TRBJ2-7, with 8 positions matching TRBD2. Trimming removed 3 bases from V and 7 bases from J; junction bases left unmatched: 8. Per germline, CDR1 LGHDT and CDR2 YNNKEL (reference sequence). This CDR3 has 14 amino acids.

By its share, this clone is medium-sized. The V and J genes are TRBV3-1 (or the pseudogene TRBV3-2) and TRBJ2-2, with unresolved D. CDR3 length: 11 residues. V dropped 3 bases and J dropped 6 bases, with 2 bases sitting between them. Germline assignment: CDR1 LGHDT and CDR2 YNNKEL (reference sequence). The CDR3 region has the DNA TGTGCCAGCAGCCACTCCGGGGAGCTGTTTTTT. Its protein product is CASSHSGELFF.

V gene TRBV21-1 combines with J gene TRBJ1-1; the table's TRBD1 call for D was not verified on the DNA. TRBV21-1 is designated a pseudogene. CDR3 size: 22 residues. The CDR3 coding sequence is TGTGCCAGCAGCAAAGAAAGTACAGGAGGGGGCGCGAGCCCCGTTATGAACACTGAAGCTTTCTTT. Translated, it gives CASSKESTGGGASPVMNTEAFF.

The chain employs TRBV18 and TRBJ2-7; TRBD1 matches at 8 bases. The germline CDR1 and CDR2 sequences are KGHSH and LQKENI. The J segment lost 5 bases and the V segment lost 1 base, leaving 10 bases of the junction unmatched. This CDR3 spans 16 amino acids. Written as DNA, the CDR3 is TGTGCCAGCTCACCACGTACCCCGCAGGGGGCTAACGAGCAGTACTTC. This codes for CASSPRTPQGANEQYF.

This clone was seen a few times. V and J are TRBV2 and TRBJ1-2; D is ambiguous. CDR1 SNHLY and CDR2 FYNNEI come from the germline V gene. V lost 8 bases and J 1 base, leaving 8 bases between the germline ends. The CDR3 spans 12 residues. The CDR3 is CASLNINYGYTF. The CDR3 DNA is TGTGCCAGCCTTAATATTAACTATGGCTACACCTTC.

This rearrangement joins TRBV12-3 or TRBV12-4 to TRBJ2-7, with 7 bases that match TRBD1. J was trimmed by 2 bases and V by 7 bases; bases with no gene match: 2. The CDR3 has 12 residues. The CDR3 region has the DNA TGTGCCAGCAACAGGGGACCCTACGAGCAGTACTTC. Its protein is CASNRGPYEQYF.

The chain carries TRBV4-1 and TRBJ2-7; D remains ambiguous. The germline V and J ends were trimmed by 0 bases and 0 bases, with 6 bases remaining between them. Germline assignment: CDR1 MGHRA and CDR2 YSYEKL. The CDR3 is made up of 14 amino acids. The DNA for the CDR3 is TGCGCCAGCAGCCAAGAGTTGAGCTCCTACGAGCAGTACTTC. Its translation is CASSQELSSYEQYF.

V and J are TRBV7-2 and TRBJ2-1; 10 bases line up with TRBD2. CDR1 SGHTA and CDR2 FQGNSA come from the germline V gene. The V and J ends lost 4 bases and 4 bases, in that order; junction bases with no gene match: 7. The CDR3 extends over 16 amino acids. The CDR3 nucleotides are TGTGCCAGCAGCTCCCCCTTAGCGGGGGGTTACAATGAGCAGTTCTTC. As protein: CASSSPLAGGYNEQFF.

The rearrangement links TRBV2 to TRBJ1-2, with TRBD1 matching over 7 bases. Trimming at V came to 3 bases and at J to 4 bases, leaving 11 bases not matched to a gene. The CDR3 length is 16 residues. Germline V CDR1 and CDR2: SNHLY, FYNNEI. CDR3 protein: CASSDLHRQGSYGYTF. The CDR3 DNA reads as TGTGCCAGCAGTGACCTACACAGACAGGGAAGCTATGGCTACACCTTC.

This chain joins TRBV7-9 and TRBJ1-1; D is possibly TRBD1 (6 bases). CDR1 is SEHNR and CDR2 is FQNEAQ in the germline V gene (reference sequence). V was pared by 3 bases and J by 2 bases, with 13 bases between. CDR3 length: 15 residues. The CDR3 sequence is CASSLYRVPNTEAFF. The CDR3 DNA reads as TGTGCCAGCAGCTTGTACAGGGTACCTAACACTGAAGCTTTCTTT.

This clone was recorded a few times. The rearrangement joins TRBV2 to TRBJ1-6; D might be TRBD1 (5 bases). Germline values: CDR1 SNHLY, CDR2 FYNNEI. V lost 2 bases to trimming and J lost 9 bases, with 20 bases between them. This CDR3 has 17 amino acids. The CDR3 protein is CASSELQGGPLGSPLHF. As DNA, the CDR3 is TGTGCCAGCAGTGAATTGCAGGGAGGACCTTTGGGTTCACCCCTCCACTTT.

The V call is TRBV5-1, the J call TRBJ1-1, with a weak D call TRBD1 (5 bases). V lost 3 bases to trimming and J lost 1 base, with 10 bases between them. The CDR3 covers 14 residues. Germline loops: CDR1 SGHRS, CDR2 YFSETQ. CDR3 nucleotides: TGCGCCAGCAGCTCGGGGGATGGGAACACTGAAGCTTTCTTT. Translating gives CASSSGDGNTEAFF.

V gene TRBV3-1 (or the pseudogene TRBV3-2) combines with J gene TRBJ1-5; 9 bases match TRBD1. With V trimmed by 4 bases and J by 6 bases, 4 bases remained unmatched. CDR3 size: 14 residues. CDR1 LGHDT and CDR2 YNNKEL come from the germline V gene (reference sequence). DNA for the CDR3: TGTGCCAGCAGCCCGGGACAGGGAGGTCAGCCCCAGCATTTT. The encoded protein is CASSPGQGGQPQHF.

J is TRBJ2-7 and V is TRBV19, with TRBD1 matching over 8 bases. From germline, CDR1 is LNHDA and CDR2 SQIVND (reference sequence). Unmatched junction bases numbered 4, after V lost 6 bases and J lost 0 bases. CDR3 length: 14 residues. This CDR3 reads CASRPDRDSYEQYF. CDR3 DNA sequence: TGTGCCAGTAGACCGGACAGGGACTCCTACGAGCAGTACTTC.

This clone was seen just once. The CDR3 DNA sequence: TGTGCTAGTGGTTTGCAAGCGTTCACTGAAGCTTTCTTT. Its translation: CASGLQAFTEAFF. The chain couples TRBV12-5 to TRBJ1-1, with D unclear. V lost 2 bases and J lost 4, with 8 bases in between. The CDR3 consists of 13 residues. Germline V gene sequence: CDR1 LGHNT, CDR2 FRNRAP.

The chain is built from TRBV5-1 and TRBJ2-1, with 10 bases that match TRBD1. Germline V lookup: CDR1 SGHRS, CDR2 YFSETQ. The V and J ends lost 4 bases and 4 bases, in that order; junction bases with no gene match: 5. The CDR3 is 15 amino acids. CDR3 coding DNA: TGCGCCAGCAGCCCCGGGACAGGGGTTTACAATGAGCAGTTCTTC. This encodes CASSPGTGVYNEQFF.

This clone appeared a single time. V is TRBV28 and J is TRBJ1-3, with D perhaps matching TRBD1 (5 bases). The CDR3 has 14 residues. V lost 3 bases and J 0 bases, leaving 6 bases between the germline ends. Germline loops: CDR1 MDHEN, CDR2 SYDVKM. The CDR3 sequence: CASSFDSSGNTIYF. The CDR3 DNA sequence: TGTGCCAGCAGTTTCGACAGCTCTGGAAACACCATATATTTT.

The chain links TRBV20-1 to TRBJ2-5, with D perhaps assigned TRBD1 or TRBD2 (6 bases each). Germline V gene sequence: CDR1 DFQATT, CDR2 SNEGSKA (reference sequence). This CDR3 has 16 amino acids. V was clipped by 3 bases and J by 1 base, with 18 bases between them. The CDR3 protein is CSASGGGRVAQETQYF. In DNA, the CDR3 is TGCAGTGCTAGTGGAGGGGGAAGGGTGGCCCAAGAGACCCAGTACTTC.

CDR3 DNA: TGTGCCTGGAGCCGGGGACACGGCTACGAGCAGTACTTC. It codes for CAWSRGHGYEQYF. This chain uses TRBV30 with TRBJ2-7; D perhaps matches TRBD1 (6 bases). V was trimmed by 3 bases and J by 3 bases, leaving 12 bases between them. The CDR3 is 13 residues long. Germline assignment: CDR1 GTSNPN and CDR2 SVGIG (reference sequence).

The chain carries TRBV4-2 and TRBJ2-1; 7 bases fit TRBD2. Germline V gives CDR1 LGHNA, CDR2 YNFKEQ. This CDR3 is built from 17 residues. With 4 bases clipped from V and 9 bases from J, the junction kept 18 bases outside the gene matches. The CDR3 loop reads CASSLSPGLLRRGEQFF. Written as DNA, the CDR3 is TGTGCCAGCAGCCTCTCCCCGGGACTACTTCGAAGGGGTGAGCAGTTCTTC.

This clone was observed a few times. The J gene is TRBJ2-7, the V gene TRBV6-6, with D unclear. The CDR3 runs 11 residues. Per the germline V gene, CDR1 is MNHNY and CDR2 is SVGAGI (reference sequence). Trimming shortened V by 4 bases and J by 3 bases, and 4 bases separated the two germline ends. Written as DNA, the CDR3 is TGTGCCAGCAGTTCCCGCTACGAGCAGTACTTC. It encodes CASSSRYEQYF.

The chain employs TRBV9 and TRBJ1-2; a weak D match, TRBD1 (6 bases). This CDR3 is 13 amino acids long. Trimming left V 2 bases short and J 6 bases short, with 11 bases between. The germline V gene has CDR1 SGDLS and CDR2 YYNGEE. The CDR3 nucleotides read TGTGCCAGCAGCGTGGACAGATTGGATGGCTACACCTTC. Protein product: CASSVDRLDGYTF.

The CDR3 sequence: CASSEGGSYTGELFF. CDR3 DNA: TGTGCCAGCAGTGAAGGGGGCTCGTATACCGGGGAGCTGTTTTTT. V and J are TRBV2 and TRBJ2-2; the D gene is possibly TRBD1 (5 bases). Germline V gene data show CDR1 as SNHLY and CDR2 as FYNNEI. The CDR3 totals 15 residues. Trimming removed 1 base at V and 5 bases at J, with 11 bases between. Supplemented by reference TRBV2 and TRBJ2-2, the full variable domain reads EPEVTQTPSHQVTQMGQEVILRCVPISNHLYFYWYRQILGQKVEFLVSFYNNEISEKSEIFDDQFSVERPDGSNFTLKIRSTKLEDSAMYFCASSEGGSYTGELFFGEGSRLTVL.

This clone turned up a few times. The chain has TRBV10-2 and TRBJ2-2; possibly TRBD1 for D (6 bases). CDR1 is WSHSY and CDR2 is SAAADI in the germline V gene. The CDR3 sequence is 15 residues long. Trimming took 2 bases from V and 7 from J, leaving 14 bases between them. Here the CDR3 reads CASSEATLQGGELFF. CDR3 DNA sequence: TGCGCCAGCAGTGAGGCAACCTTACAGGGCGGGGAGCTGTTTTTT.

The V and J genes are TRBV7-9 and TRBJ1-5; TRBD1 matches 7 bases. Trimming removed 4 bases from V and 4 bases from J; junction bases left unmatched: 7. CDR3 length: 15 amino acids. Germline loops: CDR1 SEHNR, CDR2 FQNEAQ (reference sequence). CDR3 in DNA: TGTGCCAGCAGCTCCTGGGACAGTCGGAATCAGCCCCAGCATTTT. The encoded protein is CASSSWDSRNQPQHF.